This record concerns one T cell receptor (beta chain) sequence. Co-extraction yielded RNA and DNA from 20-30 mg of unsorted bulk tissue. This entry belongs to a study of tumor-infiltrating lymphocytes in primary liver carcinoma. Looked up from germline, CDR1 is LGHNA and CDR2 is YNFKEQ. This CDR3 is built from 13 residues. V gave up 3 bases and J gave up 3 bases, with 9 bases separating them. Total RNA (around 510 ng) served as template for TCR beta cDNA synthesis primed by a constant-region primer. Three nested multiplex PCR rounds of slightly modified ARM-PCR generated TCR beta libraries. Investigators reported that the first two PCR rounds, at 10 cycles each, used TRBV1-TRBV30 forward primers with a C-beta reverse primer. TCRdb re-called the multiplex PCR reads with MiXCR, one entry per CDR3 protein. The table includes 90,000 to 110,000 distinct CDR3 sequences, roughly 85% detected once.

The clonotype was recovered from a man aged 40-49 years with primary liver carcinoma and hepatitis B virus infection. The sequenced material came from liver tumor tissue from sampling region 3. The subset is: tumor region T3, left-lateral pole. The chain couples TRBV4-2 to TRBJ2-7, with no clear D. The CDR3 DNA is TGTGCCAGCAGCCAGGCTAGGTGCTACGAGCAGTACTTC. Its protein is CASSQARCYEQYF.